This entry lists 28 T cell receptor beta chains sequenced from one sample in a study of neoadjuvant anti-PD-1 for oral cavity cancer. TCRdb's copy holds only in-frame clones and misses some; the assay was immunoSEQ multiplex PCR. The sample lists approximately 67,000 clones, approximately 82% seen once, with more than 3% in the top ten. Specimen: PBMCs, collected before nivolumab (anti-PD-1) treatment. The receptors come from a person between 40 and 85 years old with oral cavity squamous cell carcinoma.

This chain joins TRBV28 and TRBJ1-1, with a weak D call TRBD1 (6 bases). The V end lost 5 bases, the J end lost 9 bases, and 19 bases lay between the germline ends. CDR1 and CDR2 (germline): MDHEN, SYDVKM. CDR3 length equals 14 residues. The CDR3 region is CASSLLGGEGKAFF. Written as DNA, the CDR3 is TGTGCCAGCAGTCTCCTCGGGGGCGAAGGGAAAGCTTTCTTT.

V usage is TRBV7-3 and J usage is TRBJ2-7; possible D gene TRBD1, 5 bases. Trimming shortened V by 2 bases and J by 7 bases, and 9 bases separated the two germline ends. The germline V gene encodes CDR1 SGHTA and CDR2 FQGTGA. This CDR3 contains 12 residues. The CDR3 DNA sequence: TGTGCCAGCAGCTTAGACAGTTGGGAGCAGTACTTC. Amino acids: CASSLDSWEQYF.

The V gene is TRBV27, the J gene TRBJ1-2; TRBD1 agrees at 8 bases. The CDR3 is 13 amino acids. V lost 7 bases and J lost 3; bases outside the gene matches: 4. Germline loops: CDR1 MNHEY, CDR2 SMNVEV (reference sequence). As DNA, the CDR3 is TGTGCCAGCACCCGACAGGGGCACTATGGCTACACCTTC. Protein sequence: CASTRQGHYGYTF.

This sequence joins TRBV15 and TRBJ2-2; 7 bases fit TRBD1. The CDR3 totals 16 residues. V lost 5 bases, J lost 6 bases, and 12 bases stayed unmatched. CDR1 LNHNV and CDR2 YYDKDF come from the germline V gene (reference sequence). The CDR3 reads CATSGYRQGLAGELFF. As DNA, the CDR3 is TGTGCCACCAGCGGGTACCGACAGGGCCTGGCCGGGGAGCTGTTTTTT.

V is TRBV10-1 and J is TRBJ2-7, with D perhaps TRBD2 (6 bases). The length of the CDR3 is 14 residues. Per the germline V gene, CDR1 is WNHNN and CDR2 is SYGVQD (reference sequence). The V end was cut by 4 bases, the J end by 1 base, with 11 bases between. The CDR3 here is CASSVGGSSYEQYF. CDR3 DNA sequence: TGCGCCAGCAGTGTGGGGGGATCGTCCTACGAGCAGTACTTC.

The V call is TRBV19, the J call TRBJ2-5, with 8 positions matching TRBD1. V dropped 3 bases and J dropped 5; count of bases not matched to a gene: 8. Germline V gives CDR1 LNHDA, CDR2 SQIVND (reference sequence). This CDR3 is built from 15 residues. The CDR3 DNA reads TGTGCCAGTAGTATTACTCGGACAGGGCAGGAGACCCAGTACTTC. It translates to CASSITRTGQETQYF.

This rearrangement joins TRBV7-9 to TRBJ2-5, with 8 bases fitting TRBD2. Germline-derived CDR1 and CDR2 are SEHNR and FQNEAQ (reference sequence). This CDR3 has 15 residues. The V segment lost 1 base and the J segment 1 base; nucleotides outside the gene matches: 2. CDR3 nucleotide sequence: TGTGCCAGCAGCTTAGGGAGCGGGAGCCAAGAGACCCAGTACTTC. Protein: CASSLGSGSQETQYF.

The chain carries TRBV6-5 and TRBJ1-2; D gene ambiguous. CDR1 is MNHEY and CDR2 is SVGAGI in the germline V gene. Trimming took off 5 bases at V and 10 bases at J, with 11 bases between the two ends. The CDR3 spans 11 residues. CDR3 bases: TGTGCCAGCAGTGAATGGAGAGACTACACCTTC. Residues: CASSEWRDYTF.

The rearrangement joins TRBV4-1 to TRBJ1-2, with D perhaps TRBD1 (5 bases). The CDR3 consists of 14 residues. V was shortened by 1 base and J by 8 bases, with 14 bases between the two germline ends. Germline CDR1 is MGHRA and CDR2 is YSYEKL. CDR3: CASSQASGGWGYTF. The CDR3 DNA follows: TGCGCCAGCAGCCAAGCAAGCGGGGGTTGGGGCTACACCTTC.

The V and J genes are TRBV7-9 and TRBJ2-1; 14 positions match TRBD2. The germline gives CDR1 SEHNR, CDR2 FQNEAQ (reference sequence). The V segment lost 6 bases and the J segment 9 bases; nucleotides outside the gene matches: 16. The CDR3 consists of 18 residues. CDR3 sequence reads: CASSLPPRLAGGRSEQFF. CDR3 DNA sequence: TGTGCCAGCAGTTTACCCCCTCGACTAGCGGGGGGGCGGAGTGAGCAGTTCTTC.

This sequence joins TRBV5-6 and TRBJ1-2, with D hard to call. In germline, CDR1 is SGHDT, CDR2 YYEEEE. V was pared by 3 bases and J by 1 base, with 7 bases between. CDR3 length: 13 amino acids. The CDR3 nucleotides are TGTGCCAGCAGCTCGGGTCATAACTATGGCTACACCTTC. Its translation is CASSSGHNYGYTF.

The chain recombines TRBV11-2 with TRBJ1-5; 10 positions agree with TRBD1. Germline CDR1 is SGHAT and CDR2 is FQNNGV. Losses at the gene ends were 0 bases for V and 10 bases for J; bases not matched to a gene: 6. The CDR3 runs to 15 residues. The CDR3 DNA reads TGTGCCAGCAGCTTAGACGGACAGGGGGGTTTTCCCCAGCATTTT. This encodes CASSLDGQGGFPQHF. Combining the CDR3 with reference TRBV11-2 and TRBJ1-5 gives the whole variable domain EAGVAQSPRYKIIEKRQSVAFWCNPISGHATLYWYQQILGQGPKLLIQFQNNGVVDDSQLPKDRFSAERLKGVDSTLKIQPAKLEDSAVYLCASSLDGQGGFPQHFGDGTRLSIL.

The rearrangement joins TRBV27 to TRBJ2-1; D unresolved. The CDR3 has 13 amino acids. V lost 2 bases, J lost 6 bases, and 8 bases lay in between. The germline gives CDR1 MNHEY, CDR2 SMNVEV (reference sequence). The CDR3 protein is CASSLRVVNEQFF. Here the CDR3 DNA reads TGTGCCAGCAGTTTAAGGGTCGTCAATGAGCAGTTCTTC.

V and J are TRBV18 and TRBJ1-4; possibly TRBD1 for D (6 bases). Trimming removed 2 bases from V and 12 bases from J, with 22 bases in between. Germline lookup yields CDR1 KGHSH and CDR2 LQKENI. The length of the CDR3 is 16 residues. CDR3 DNA: TGTGCCAGCTCACCAAGGTTAGACAGGTTCTCACCACAACTGTTTTTT. Amino acids: CASSPRLDRFSPQLFF.

This sequence joins TRBV7-8 and TRBJ1-2, with TRBD1 matching 9 bases. V gave up 7 bases and J gave up 7 bases; unmatched junction bases: 13. Germline lookup yields CDR1 SGHVS and CDR2 FQNEAQ. This CDR3 comprises 15 residues. The CDR3 reads CASTSMGLTGGGYTF. The CDR3 DNA sequence: TGTGCCAGCACCTCGATGGGTCTGACAGGGGGTGGCTACACCTTC. The full variable domain, with the rest looked up from reference TRBV7-8 and TRBJ1-2, is GAGVSQSPRYKVAKRGQDVALRCDPISGHVSLFWYQQALGQGPEFLTYFQNEAQLDKSGLPSDRFFAERPEGSVSTLKIQRTQQEDSAVYLCASTSMGLTGGGYTFGSGTRLTVV.

V usage is TRBV10-2 and J usage is TRBJ2-1; no definite D call. CDR3 size: 13 residues. Germline values: CDR1 WSHSY, CDR2 SAAADI. V was trimmed by 2 bases and J by 5 bases, leaving 7 bases between them. The CDR3 region is CASSEQANNEQFF. CDR3 nucleotide sequence: TGCGCCAGCAGTGAGCAGGCAAACAATGAGCAGTTCTTC.

This clone occurred a few times. The chain joins TRBV6-5 to TRBJ1-2; D perhaps matches TRBD1 (5 bases). The V end lost 5 bases, the J end lost 6 bases, and 10 bases lay between the germline ends. Germline assignment: CDR1 MNHEY and CDR2 SVGAGI. The CDR3 extends over 12 amino acids. CDR3 in DNA: TGTGCCAGCAGTCAGGGAGCTGATGGCTACACCTTC. It codes for CASSQGADGYTF.

The count of this clone is one. This chain uses TRBV6-1 with TRBJ1-3; the D gene is possibly TRBD1 (6 bases). The V end was cut by 1 base, the J end by 4 bases, with 11 bases between. CDR3 length: 15 residues. Germline V gene sequence: CDR1 MNHNS, CDR2 SASEGT. The CDR3 DNA sequence: TGTGCCAGCAGTGAAGAACAGGGTTACGGAAACACCATATATTTT. This gives the protein CASSEEQGYGNTIYF.

The gene calls are TRBV28 and TRBJ1-5; the D gene is possibly TRBD1 (5 bases). V was cut by 7 bases and J by 3 bases, with 22 bases left in between. The length of the CDR3 is 17 residues. From germline, CDR1 is MDHEN and CDR2 SYDVKM. In DNA form, the CDR3 reads TGTGCCAGCATTACATCAACCCTCACAGGCTTCAATCAGCCCCAGCATTTT. Its protein product is CASITSTLTGFNQPQHF.

This chain uses TRBV13 with TRBJ2-3; no definite D call. Germline V gives CDR1 PRHDT, CDR2 FYEKMQ (reference sequence). This CDR3 has 11 residues. The germline V and J ends were trimmed by 9 bases and 4 bases, with 8 bases remaining between them. CDR3 sequence: CASSPSDTQYF. The CDR3 DNA is TGTGCCAGTTCCCCATCAGATACGCAGTATTTT.

The rearrangement joins TRBV30 to TRBJ2-3, with a tentative D call TRBD1 (6 bases). V gave up 3 bases and J gave up 0 bases, with 28 bases separating them. CDR1 GTSNPN and CDR2 SVGIG come from the germline V gene (reference sequence). This CDR3 contains 20 residues. CDR3 sequence reads: CAWRGPGQGQLFFSTDTQYF. Here the CDR3 DNA reads TGTGCCTGGAGGGGCCCCGGGCAGGGGCAACTCTTTTTTAGCACAGATACGCAGTATTTT.

V is TRBV28 and J is TRBJ2-5; 7 bases match TRBD2. CDR3 length equals 13 residues. Per germline, CDR1 MDHEN and CDR2 SYDVKM. After removal of 9 bases from V and 7 bases from J, the junction contained 11 bases not matched to a gene. CDR3 amino acids: CASRDYAPGTQYF. The CDR3 DNA sequence: TGTGCCAGTCGGGACTACGCCCCGGGGACCCAGTACTTC.

V usage is TRBV19 and J usage is TRBJ1-1; possible D gene TRBD1, 5 bases. Germline CDR1 LNHDA, CDR2 SQIVND (reference sequence). V was pared by 0 bases and J by 0 bases, with 5 bases between. The CDR3 spans 14 residues. The CDR3 reads CASSIDRVNTEAFF. CDR3 bases: TGTGCCAGTAGTATAGACAGGGTGAACACTGAAGCTTTCTTT.

V gene TRBV5-1 combines with J gene TRBJ1-2, with 10 bases that match TRBD1. This CDR3 has 18 residues. Trimming cost V 3 bases and J 0 bases; bases outside gene matches: 11. Germline loops: CDR1 SGHRS, CDR2 YFSETQ. CDR3 protein: CASSWLTGGRAPNYGYTF. The CDR3 nucleotides are TGCGCCAGCAGCTGGCTGACAGGGGGCCGGGCCCCTAACTATGGCTACACCTTC.

The V and J genes are TRBV6-5 and TRBJ2-7; TRBD1 matches 9 bases. The V segment lost 7 bases and the J segment 4 bases; nucleotides outside the gene matches: 11. The CDR3 runs 15 residues. Germline V gene lookup returns CDR1 MNHEY and CDR2 SVGAGI. The CDR3 here is CASKAETGGAYEQYF. DNA of the CDR3: TGTGCCAGCAAAGCCGAGACAGGGGGTGCATACGAGCAGTACTTC.

The J gene is TRBJ2-3, the V gene TRBV5-1, with a possible D match to TRBD2 (7 bases). Germline lookup yields CDR1 SGHRS and CDR2 YFSETQ. The CDR3 contains 14 residues. V was pared by 0 bases and J by 4 bases, with 9 bases between. In nucleotides, the CDR3 is TGCGCCAGCAGCTTGGGAGGGGGGGCAGATACGCAGTATTTT. Translated: CASSLGGGADTQYF. The full variable domain, its missing parts supplied by reference TRBV5-1 and TRBJ2-3, is KAGVTQTPRYLIKTRGQQVTLSCSPISGHRSVSWYQQTPGQGLQFLFEYFSETQRNKGNFPGRFSGRQFSNSRSEMNVSTLELGDSALYLCASSLGGGADTQYFGPGTRLTVL.

The rearrangement links TRBV7-6 to TRBJ2-5, with D unclear. The V gene lost 1 base and the J gene lost 5 bases, with 11 bases spanning the gap. CDR1 SGHVS and CDR2 FNYEAQ come from the germline V gene. The CDR3 contains 14 residues. The CDR3 reads CASSLVWGYETQYF. The DNA for the CDR3 is TGTGCCAGCAGCTTAGTATGGGGATACGAGACCCAGTACTTC. The complete variable domain, with remaining parts taken from reference TRBV7-6 and TRBJ2-5, reads GAGVSQSPRYKVTKRGQDVALRCDPISGHVSLYWYRQALGQGPEFLTYFNYEAQQDKSGLPNDRFSAERPEGSISTLTIQRTEQRDSAMYRCASSLVWGYETQYFGPGTRLLVL.

This chain uses TRBV9 with TRBJ2-3, with D perhaps matching TRBD2 (5 bases). Germline V gives CDR1 SGDLS, CDR2 YYNGEE. The V end was cut by 4 bases, the J end by 6 bases, with 15 bases between. The CDR3 has 14 residues. CDR3 DNA sequence: TGTGCCAGCAGCTCCGAGGGAAGATTCGATACGCAGTATTTT. It yields the protein CASSSEGRFDTQYF.